This TCR beta chain was sequenced for a study of OX40 agonist ivuxolimab in advanced cancers. Across the whole study: One patient with hepatocellular carcinoma and two with cutaneous melanoma, three in all, had partial responses.

The CDR3 is 14 residues long. Germline CDR1 and CDR2: SGHAT and FQNNGV. V lost 7 bases and J 5 bases, leaving 17 bases between the germline ends. Sequenced by immunoSEQ multiplex PCR; TCRdb stores in-frame clones only, minus some. The top ten hold approximately 5% of the sample, which has 70,000 to 90,000 clones, over 70% seen once. The rearrangement uses TRBV11-2 and TRBJ2-5; D remains unclear. The sequence derives from an adult with an advanced solid tumor such as melanoma, head and neck, liver or kidney cancer. The material was CD4+ or CD8+ T cells sorted from blood, obtained in a trial of the OX40 agonist ivuxolimab. CDR3: CASNPGFGGETQYF. CDR3 bases: TGTGCCAGCAACCCCGGGTTCGGTGGGGAGACCCAGTACTTC.